Listed below are T cell receptor beta chains from one sample, sequenced in a study of control samples from healthy donors and cancer patients. TCRdb's copy holds only in-frame clones and misses some; the assay was immunoSEQ multiplex PCR. In the table there are fewer than 100,000 clones, approximately 90% of which are singletons. Source material: blood. These receptors all come from a woman aged 45-65 years in good health. The CDR3 runs from the conserved cysteine through the conserved F or W. The D gene is left open where the match is weak. Clone size, where shown, is once, few, many, or a class for clones that have expanded.

abundance	d_gene	v_gene	j_gene	CDR3nt	CDR3aa
once	TRBD2	TRBV3-1/TRBV3-2	TRBJ2-1	TGTGCCAGCAGCCCGACTAGCGGGGGGGCTAGCGAGCAGTTCTTC	CASSPTSGGASEQFF
NA	NA	TRBV7-7	TRBJ2-7	TGTGCCAGCAGCCCGCCGGGGCAGGGCGCCTACGAGCAGTACTTC	CASSPPGQGAYEQYF
NA	NA	TRBV5-1	TRBJ2-3	TGCGCCAGCAGCTTTGGCACAGATACGCAGTATTTT	CASSFGTDTQYF
NA	NA	TRBV7-9	TRBJ1-5	TGTGCCAGCAGCCCGGACCTCAATCAGCCCCAGCATTTT	CASSPDLNQPQHF
NA	TRBD1	TRBV27	TRBJ1-6	TGTGCCAGCAGTCTAAAGACAGGGGTAAATTCACCCCTCCACTTT	CASSLKTGVNSPLHF
NA	NA	TRBV5-6	TRBJ2-4	TGTGCCAGCAGCTGGGGGAACATTCAGTACTTC	CASSWGNIQYF
once	NA	TRBV7-9	TRBJ1-1	TGTGCCAGCAGCTTAGCATCAGTCCCAGTCGACACTGAAGCTTTCTTT	CASSLASVPVDTEAFF
NA	NA	TRBV7-9	TRBJ1-1	TGTGCCAGCAGCTTACAGGGGAGGAACACTGAAGCTTTCTTT	CASSLQGRNTEAFF
NA	NA	TRBV19	TRBJ1-6	TGTGCCAGCCACAGGGAGCGCAATTCACCCCTCCACTTT	CASHRERNSPLHF
NA	NA	TRBV19	TRBJ1-5	TGTGCCAGTACTCGCAATCAGCCCCAGCATTTT	CASTRNQPQHF
once	NA	TRBV6-1	TRBJ2-3	TGTGCCAGCAGTGAAACTCTAGGCACAGATACGCAGTATTTT	CASSETLGTDTQYF
NA	TRBD1	TRBV5-4	TRBJ2-2	TGTGCCAGCAGCTCACAGGGGGCCCGTGACACCGGGGAGCTGTTTTTT	CASSSQGARDTGELFF
NA	NA	TRBV7-2	TRBJ1-2	TGTGCCAGCAGCCCCGGACAGCCCTATGGCTACACCTTC	CASSPGQPYGYTF
NA	NA	TRBV7-2	TRBJ1-5	TGTGCCAGCAGCTTAGAACAGCACAGGCCCCAGCATTTT	CASSLEQHRPQHF
NA	TRBD2	TRBV5-6	TRBJ2-3	TGTGCCAGCAGCTCTGGACTAGACAGTAGGGATACGCAGTATTTT	CASSSGLDSRDTQYF
few	NA	TRBV10-3	TRBJ1-4	TGTGCCATCAATTTCGTGGACAGTCCGCTTAGTGATGAAAAACTGTTTTTT	CAINFVDSPLSDEKLFF
NA	TRBD2	TRBV5-6	TRBJ2-7	TGTGCCAGCAGCTTGGGCGCTCGGGAGGGGCAGTACTTC	CASSLGAREGQYF
few	TRBD1	TRBV2	TRBJ2-2	TGTGCCAGCAATCCGGGACAGGGCCGCACCGGGGAGCTGTTTTTT	CASNPGQGRTGELFF
once	NA	TRBV4-2	TRBJ1-6	TGTGCCAGCAGCCAAGATTGGCCCCCCAATTCACCCCTCCACTTT	CASSQDWPPNSPLHF
NA	TRBD1	TRBV29-1	TRBJ2-7	TGCACCGGTGGGGACAGGGAATACGAGCAGTACTTC	CTGGDREYEQYF
NA	NA	TRBV14	TRBJ1-2	TGTGCCAGCAGCCCCCACGACAAGGGGCTCCCATACTATGGCTACACCTTC	CASSPHDKGLPYYGYTF
NA	NA	TRBV12-2	TRBJ2-3	TGTGCAAGTCGCTTAGCGGATAGCGGGGGGGCCCCAGATACGCAGTATTTT	CASRLADSGGAPDTQYF
NA	NA	TRBV2	TRBJ1-1	TGTGCCAGCAGCCAGGAGAACACTGAAGCTTTCTTT	CASSQENTEAFF
NA	NA	TRBV6-6	TRBJ1-2	TGTGCCAGCTATAGGATTCCTTCTAACTATGGCTACACCTTC	CASYRIPSNYGYTF
NA	TRBD1	TRBV3-1/TRBV3-2	TRBJ1-2	TGTGCCAGCAGCCCTGGACAGGGCGACTACACCTTC	CASSPGQGDYTF
NA	NA	TRBV27	TRBJ2-7	TGTGCCAGCATGAGACAGTTTCTCCCATTCGACTCCTACGAGCAGTACTTC	CASMRQFLPFDSYEQYF
NA	TRBD1	TRBV6-5	TRBJ1-1	TGTGCCAGCAGACCGGGACAGTGGATGAACACTGAAGCTTTCTTT	CASRPGQWMNTEAFF
NA	NA	TRBV7-2	TRBJ2-1	TGTGCCAGCAGCTTAACTAGCATCAATGAGCAGTTCTTC	CASSLTSINEQFF
NA	NA	TRBV6-6	TRBJ1-5	TGTGCCAGCATTGGAGCAGGGGTTGGACAGCCCCAGCATTTT	CASIGAGVGQPQHF
NA	NA	TRBV5-1	TRBJ1-2	TGCGCCAGCAGCCTCGTAGGGGAGACGGATGGCTACACCTTC	CASSLVGETDGYTF
NA	NA	TRBV5-6	TRBJ2-7	TGTGCCAGCAGCCGGGCCCGAGTAGACTACGAGCAGTACTTC	CASSRARVDYEQYF
once	TRBD2	TRBV3-1/TRBV3-2	TRBJ2-1	TGTGCCAGCAGCCTCAGACTAGCGACTACCAATGAGCAGTTCTTC	CASSLRLATTNEQFF
NA	TRBD1	TRBV19	TRBJ2-1	TGTGCCAGTAGCTCCGGGACAGACAATGAGCAGTTCTTC	CASSSGTDNEQFF
few	NA	TRBV23-1	TRBJ1-1	TGCGCCAGCAGTCAACCATCCCCAGGGCAGTTGAACACTGAAGCTTTCTTT	CASSQPSPGQLNTEAFF
NA	TRBD1	TRBV29-1	TRBJ1-5	TGCAGCGTTGAAGATGGGGGGACAGCCTATTTT	CSVEDGGTAYF
NA	NA	TRBV25-1	TRBJ1-1	TGTGCCAGCAGTTCAAACACTGAAGCTTTCTTT	CASSSNTEAFF
NA	NA	TRBV27	TRBJ1-4	TGTGCCACCAACTCCGGGACTGGTAATGAAAAACTGTTTTTT	CATNSGTGNEKLFF
NA	NA	TRBV6-4	TRBJ2-1	TGTGCCAGCAGTGAGGGGGATGGTGAGCAGTTCTTC	CASSEGDGEQFF
NA	TRBD1	TRBV6-1	TRBJ2-7	TGTGCCAGCAGTGACCGGGACAGGGGATCCTACGAGCAGTACTTC	CASSDRDRGSYEQYF
NA	NA	TRBV15	TRBJ2-3	TGTGCCACCAGCCCTTATGAGCAAACTAGCACAGATACGCAGTATTTT	CATSPYEQTSTDTQYF
NA	NA	TRBV5-6	TRBJ1-2	TGTGCCAGCAGCATTGGACAGTTCAACTATGGCTACACCTTC	CASSIGQFNYGYTF
once	NA	TRBV7-2	TRBJ1-6	TGTGCCAGCAGCTTAAGGCAGGGGAGTTCACCCCTCCACTTT	CASSLRQGSSPLHF
NA	NA	TRBV30	TRBJ1-2	TGTGCCTGGAGTGCTGGTTTGGGTGGCTACACCTTC	CAWSAGLGGYTF
NA	NA	TRBV6-5	TRBJ1-3	TGTGCCAGCCGGGCCGTCGGTGGAAACACCATATATTTT	CASRAVGGNTIYF